This T cell receptor (beta chain) appears in the sequencing data of a study of blood T cell repertoires in COVID-19. Study information: Acute and convalescent COVID-19 specimens originated in the United States, Italy and Spain. T cells, B-cell-depleted T cells, or PBMCs provided the cDNA or gDNA that served as material.

Generated by immunoSEQ multiplex PCR, the TCRdb table keeps only in-frame clones and is missing some. The table has 200,000 to 250,000 clones, roughly 80% seen once. The CDR3 runs to 16 residues. Germline CDR1 is SGHTA and CDR2 is FQGNSA. The germline V and J ends were trimmed by 1 base and 6 bases, with 18 bases remaining between them. Sequenced: peripheral blood. The TCR originated in a woman at least 80 years old with COVID-19, enrolled during active disease. J is TRBJ1-2 and V is TRBV7-2, with a possible D match to TRBD1 (5 bases). The chain's CDR3 is CASSLGDGGNVHGYTF. CDR3 sequence (DNA): TGTGCCAGCAGCTTAGGGGACGGAGGGAACGTACATGGCTACACCTTC.